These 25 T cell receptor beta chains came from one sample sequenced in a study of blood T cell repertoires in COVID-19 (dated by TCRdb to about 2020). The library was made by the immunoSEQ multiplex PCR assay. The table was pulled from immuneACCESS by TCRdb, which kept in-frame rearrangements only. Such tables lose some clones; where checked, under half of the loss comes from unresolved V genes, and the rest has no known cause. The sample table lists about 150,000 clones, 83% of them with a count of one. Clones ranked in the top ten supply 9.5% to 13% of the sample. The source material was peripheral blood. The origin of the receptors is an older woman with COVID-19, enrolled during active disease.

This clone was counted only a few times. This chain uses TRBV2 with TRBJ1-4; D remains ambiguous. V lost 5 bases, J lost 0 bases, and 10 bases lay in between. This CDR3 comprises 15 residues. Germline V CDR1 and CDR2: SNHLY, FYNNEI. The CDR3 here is CASSSLGTTNEKLFF. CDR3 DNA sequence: TGTGCCAGCAGTTCCCTCGGGACAACTAATGAAAAACTGTTTTTT.

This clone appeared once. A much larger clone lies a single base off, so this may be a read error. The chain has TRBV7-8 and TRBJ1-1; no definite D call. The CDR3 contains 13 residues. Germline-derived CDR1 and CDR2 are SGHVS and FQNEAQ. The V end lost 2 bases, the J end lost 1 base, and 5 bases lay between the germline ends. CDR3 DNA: TGTGCCAGCAGCTTAAAACAGAACACTGAAGCTTTCTTT. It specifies CASSLKQNTEAFF.

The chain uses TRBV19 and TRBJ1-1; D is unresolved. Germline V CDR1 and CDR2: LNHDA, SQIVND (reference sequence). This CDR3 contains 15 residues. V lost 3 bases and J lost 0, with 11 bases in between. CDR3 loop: CASSMVQIMNTEAFF. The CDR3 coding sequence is TGTGCCAGTAGTATGGTCCAGATTATGAACACTGAAGCTTTCTTT.

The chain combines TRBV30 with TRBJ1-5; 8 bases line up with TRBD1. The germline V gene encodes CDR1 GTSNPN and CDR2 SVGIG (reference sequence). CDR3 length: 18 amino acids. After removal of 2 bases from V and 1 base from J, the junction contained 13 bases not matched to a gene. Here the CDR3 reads CAWSPGTGGPSSNQPQHF. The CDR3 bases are TGTGCCTGGAGTCCCGGGACAGGAGGTCCATCGAGCAATCAGCCCCAGCATTTT.

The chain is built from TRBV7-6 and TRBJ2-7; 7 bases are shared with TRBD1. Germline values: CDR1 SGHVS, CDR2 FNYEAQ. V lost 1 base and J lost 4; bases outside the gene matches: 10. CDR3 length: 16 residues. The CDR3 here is CASSLGRSGGKYEQYF. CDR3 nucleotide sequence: TGTGCCAGCAGCTTAGGTCGGTCAGGGGGAAAATACGAGCAGTACTTC.

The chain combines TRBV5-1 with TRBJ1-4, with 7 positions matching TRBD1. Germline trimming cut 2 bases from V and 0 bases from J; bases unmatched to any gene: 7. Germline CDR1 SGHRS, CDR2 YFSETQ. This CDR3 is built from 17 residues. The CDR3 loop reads CASSLTVGGTTNEKLFF. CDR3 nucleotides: TGCGCCAGCAGCTTAACCGTAGGGGGCACAACTAATGAAAAACTGTTTTTT.

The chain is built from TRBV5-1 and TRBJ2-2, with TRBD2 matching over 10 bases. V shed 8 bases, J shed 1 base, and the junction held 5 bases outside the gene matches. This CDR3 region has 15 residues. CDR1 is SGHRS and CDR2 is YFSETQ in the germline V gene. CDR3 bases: TGCGCCAGTTTCCTAGCGGGGGTGAACACCGGGGAGCTGTTTTTT. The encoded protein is CASFLAGVNTGELFF. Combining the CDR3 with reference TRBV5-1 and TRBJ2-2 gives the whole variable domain KAGVTQTPRYLIKTRGQQVTLSCSPISGHRSVSWYQQTPGQGLQFLFEYFSETQRNKGNFPGRFSGRQFSNSRSEMNVSTLELGDSALYLCASFLAGVNTGELFFGEGSRLTVL.

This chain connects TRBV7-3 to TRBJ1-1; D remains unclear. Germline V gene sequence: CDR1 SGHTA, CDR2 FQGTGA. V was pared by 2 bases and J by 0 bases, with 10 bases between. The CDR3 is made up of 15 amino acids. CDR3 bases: TGTGCCAGCAGCTTATCGAGAAGCATGAACACTGAAGCTTTCTTT. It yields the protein CASSLSRSMNTEAFF.

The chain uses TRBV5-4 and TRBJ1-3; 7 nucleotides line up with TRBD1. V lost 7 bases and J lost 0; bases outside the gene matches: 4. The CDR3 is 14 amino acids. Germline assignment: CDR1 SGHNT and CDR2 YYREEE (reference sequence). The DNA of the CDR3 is TGTGCCAGCGCAAGGGGGCCCTCTGGAAACACCATATATTTT. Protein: CASARGPSGNTIYF.

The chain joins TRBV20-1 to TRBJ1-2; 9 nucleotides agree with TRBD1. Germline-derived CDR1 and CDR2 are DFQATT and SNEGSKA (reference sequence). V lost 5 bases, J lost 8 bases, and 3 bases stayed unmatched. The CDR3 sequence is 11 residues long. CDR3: CSAVTGGGYTF. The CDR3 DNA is TGCAGTGCTGTTACAGGGGGCGGCTACACCTTC.

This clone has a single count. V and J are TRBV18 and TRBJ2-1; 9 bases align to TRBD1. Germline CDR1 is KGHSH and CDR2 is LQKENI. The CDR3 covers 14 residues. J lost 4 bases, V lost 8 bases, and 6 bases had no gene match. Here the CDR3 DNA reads TGTGCCAGCGCGGGACAGGGAAAATACAATGAGCAGTTCTTC. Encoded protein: CASAGQGKYNEQFF.

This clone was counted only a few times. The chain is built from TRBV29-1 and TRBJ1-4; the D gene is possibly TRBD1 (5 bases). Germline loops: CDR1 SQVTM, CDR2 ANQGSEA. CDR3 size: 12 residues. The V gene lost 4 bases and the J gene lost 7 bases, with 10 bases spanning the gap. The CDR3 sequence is CSVVRGGEKLFF. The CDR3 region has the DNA TGCAGCGTTGTTAGGGGAGGTGAAAAACTGTTTTTT.

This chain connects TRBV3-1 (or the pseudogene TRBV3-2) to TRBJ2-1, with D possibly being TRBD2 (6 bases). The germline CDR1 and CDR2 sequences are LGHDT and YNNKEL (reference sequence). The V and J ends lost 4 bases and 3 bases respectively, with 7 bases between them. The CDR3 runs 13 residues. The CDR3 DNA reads TGTGCCAGCAGCCGGACTATCTACAATGAGCAGTTCTTC. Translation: CASSRTIYNEQFF.

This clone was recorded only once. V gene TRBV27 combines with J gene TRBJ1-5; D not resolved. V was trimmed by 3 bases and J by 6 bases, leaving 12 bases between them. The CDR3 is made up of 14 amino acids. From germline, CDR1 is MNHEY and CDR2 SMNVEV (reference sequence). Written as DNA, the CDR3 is TGTGCCAGCAGTTTGGGCCCCGGAGGTCAGCCCCAGCATTTT. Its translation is CASSLGPGGQPQHF.

The CDR3 nucleotides read TGCGCCAGCAGCCAAGATGTCGACAGGGACCATGGCTACACCTTC. Translating it yields CASSQDVDRDHGYTF. V and J are TRBV4-1 and TRBJ1-2, with TRBD1 matching over 7 bases. The CDR3 has 15 amino acids. Germline CDR1 MGHRA, CDR2 YSYEKL. V shed 0 bases, J shed 6 bases, and the junction held 7 bases outside the gene matches.

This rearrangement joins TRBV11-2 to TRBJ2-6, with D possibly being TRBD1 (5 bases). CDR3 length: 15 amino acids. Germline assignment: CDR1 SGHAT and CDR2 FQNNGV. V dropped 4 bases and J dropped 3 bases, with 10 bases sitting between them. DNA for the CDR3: TGTGCCAGCAGCTCCCTCAGGGTTGGGGCCAACGTCCTGACTTTC. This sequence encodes CASSSLRVGANVLTF.

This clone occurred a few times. CDR3 DNA sequence: TGTGCCACCCAGGGTCCCAACTATGGCTACACCTTC. This sequence encodes CATQGPNYGYTF. The V call is TRBV28, the J call TRBJ1-2, with a weak D call TRBD1 (5 bases). The V gene lost 10 bases and the J gene lost 2 bases, with 11 bases spanning the gap. The CDR3 runs 12 residues. Per germline, CDR1 MDHEN and CDR2 SYDVKM.

This CDR3 is CASSEGLGLAGQAYEQYF. Written as DNA, the CDR3 is TGTGCCAGCAGCGAGGGCCTAGGACTAGCGGGACAAGCCTACGAGCAGTACTTC. The V and J genes are TRBV9 and TRBJ2-7; 12 nucleotides match TRBD2. Germline lookup yields CDR1 SGDLS and CDR2 YYNGEE. The CDR3 is 18 residues long. V shed 3 bases and J 2 bases; nucleotides not matched to a gene: 12.

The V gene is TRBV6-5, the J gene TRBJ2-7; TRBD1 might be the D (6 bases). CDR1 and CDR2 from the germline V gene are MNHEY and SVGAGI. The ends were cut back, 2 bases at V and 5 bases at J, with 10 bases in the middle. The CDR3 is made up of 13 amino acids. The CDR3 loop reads CASSYQTGNEQYV. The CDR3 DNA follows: TGTGCCAGCAGTTACCAAACAGGGAACGAGCAGTACGTC.

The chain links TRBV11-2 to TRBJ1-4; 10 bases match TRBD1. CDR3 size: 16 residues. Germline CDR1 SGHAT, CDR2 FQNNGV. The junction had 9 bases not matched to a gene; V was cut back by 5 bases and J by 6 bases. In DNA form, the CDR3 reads TGTGCCAGCAGCCCACCGACCGGGACAGGGGATGAAAAACTGTTTTTT. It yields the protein CASSPPTGTGDEKLFF.

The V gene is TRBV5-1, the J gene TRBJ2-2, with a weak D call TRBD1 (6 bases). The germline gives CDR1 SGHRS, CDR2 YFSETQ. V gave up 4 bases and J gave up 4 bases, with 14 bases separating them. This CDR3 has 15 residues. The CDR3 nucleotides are TGCGCCAGCAGCCTCCCAGGGGCTGGCACCGGGGAGCTGTTTTTT. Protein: CASSLPGAGTGELFF.

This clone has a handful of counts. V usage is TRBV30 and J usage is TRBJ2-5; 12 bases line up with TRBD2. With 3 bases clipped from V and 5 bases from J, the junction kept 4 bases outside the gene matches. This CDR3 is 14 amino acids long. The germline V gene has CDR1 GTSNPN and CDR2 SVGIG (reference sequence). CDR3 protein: CAWRTSGGGETQYF. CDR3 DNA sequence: TGTGCCTGGAGGACTAGCGGGGGTGGGGAGACCCAGTACTTC. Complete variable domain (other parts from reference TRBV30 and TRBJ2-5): SQTIHQWPATLVQPVGSPLSLECTVEGTSNPNLYWYRQAAGRGLQLLFYSVGIGQISSEVPQNLSASRPQDRQFILSSKKLLLSDSGFYLCAWRTSGGGETQYFGPGTRLLVL.

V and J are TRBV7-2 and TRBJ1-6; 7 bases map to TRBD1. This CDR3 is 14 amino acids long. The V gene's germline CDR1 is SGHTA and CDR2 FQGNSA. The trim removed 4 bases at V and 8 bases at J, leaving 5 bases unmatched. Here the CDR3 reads CASSSPGQYSPLHF. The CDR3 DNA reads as TGTGCCAGCAGCTCACCGGGACAGTATTCACCCCTCCACTTT.

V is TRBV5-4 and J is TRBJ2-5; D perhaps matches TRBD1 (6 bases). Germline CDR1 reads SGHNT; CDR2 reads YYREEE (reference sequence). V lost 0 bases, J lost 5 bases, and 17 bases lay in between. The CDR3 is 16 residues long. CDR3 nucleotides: TGTGCCAGCAGCTTGGGGGGGCAGGGGAGAGGGGAGACCCAGTACTTC. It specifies CASSLGGQGRGETQYF.

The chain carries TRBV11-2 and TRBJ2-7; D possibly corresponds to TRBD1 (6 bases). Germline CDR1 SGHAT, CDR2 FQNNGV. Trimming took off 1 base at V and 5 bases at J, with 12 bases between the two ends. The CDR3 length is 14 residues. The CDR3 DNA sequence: TGTGCCAGCAGCTTAGTCTCCAGGGGTCACGAGCAGTACGTC. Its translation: CASSLVSRGHEQYV.